This T cell receptor beta chain was identified during a study of cytomegalovirus exposure and HLA in healthy donors. The germline V gene has CDR1 LNHDA and CDR2 SQIVND (reference sequence). This CDR3 has 15 amino acids. Trimming removed 5 bases from V and 7 bases from J; junction bases left unmatched: 12. Sequencing used immunoSEQ multiplex PCR; TCRdb keeps in-frame clones, though not all of them. The profile shows roughly 220,000 clones, 80% to 95% of them singletons. This chain links TRBV19 with TRBJ2-5; 8 bases are shared with TRBD1. This clonotype was obtained from a woman younger than 30 in good health and CMV-seronegative. The sequenced sample consisted of PBMCs. The CDR3 sequence: CASSSPDRDVGTQYF. For the CDR3, the DNA is TGTGCCAGTAGTTCTCCGGACAGGGATGTAGGGACCCAGTACTTC.